This TCR beta chain was found in a study of blood T cell repertoires in COVID-19. As for the study in general: T cells, B-cell-depleted T cells, or PBMCs provided the cDNA or gDNA that served as material.

Data came from immunoSEQ multiplex PCR; TCRdb stores just in-frame clones and leaves some out. The sample contains 65,000 to 90,000 clones, about 83% of which appear only once. Sequenced: peripheral blood. The receptor's source is a woman of 80 years or more with acute or convalescent COVID-19.

In DNA, the CDR3 is TGTGCCAGCAGCCAACGGCGGGGCCAAGGAGAGACCCAGTACTTC. This gives the protein CASSQRRGQGETQYF. The chain has TRBV4-2 and TRBJ2-5, with a weak D call TRBD2 (6 bases). Germline CDR1 is LGHNA and CDR2 is YNFKEQ. The germline V and J ends were trimmed by 2 bases and 4 bases, with 14 bases remaining between them. This CDR3 has 15 amino acids.